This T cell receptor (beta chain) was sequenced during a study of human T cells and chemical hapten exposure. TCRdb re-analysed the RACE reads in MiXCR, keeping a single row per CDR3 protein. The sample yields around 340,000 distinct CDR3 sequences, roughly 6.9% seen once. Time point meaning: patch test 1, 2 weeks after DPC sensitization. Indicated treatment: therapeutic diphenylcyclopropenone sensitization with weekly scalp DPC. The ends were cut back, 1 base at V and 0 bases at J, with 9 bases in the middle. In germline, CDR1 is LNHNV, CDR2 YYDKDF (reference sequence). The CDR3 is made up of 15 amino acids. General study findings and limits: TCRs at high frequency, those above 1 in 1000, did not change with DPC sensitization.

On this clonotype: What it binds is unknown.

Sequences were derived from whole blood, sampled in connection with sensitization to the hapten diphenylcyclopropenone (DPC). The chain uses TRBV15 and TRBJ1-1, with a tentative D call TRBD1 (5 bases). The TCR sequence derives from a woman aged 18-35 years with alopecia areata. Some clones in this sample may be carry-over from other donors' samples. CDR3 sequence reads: CATSRGGGLNTEAFF. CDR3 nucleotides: TGTGCCACCAGCAGAGGGGGGGGTCTGAACACTGAAGCTTTCTTT.